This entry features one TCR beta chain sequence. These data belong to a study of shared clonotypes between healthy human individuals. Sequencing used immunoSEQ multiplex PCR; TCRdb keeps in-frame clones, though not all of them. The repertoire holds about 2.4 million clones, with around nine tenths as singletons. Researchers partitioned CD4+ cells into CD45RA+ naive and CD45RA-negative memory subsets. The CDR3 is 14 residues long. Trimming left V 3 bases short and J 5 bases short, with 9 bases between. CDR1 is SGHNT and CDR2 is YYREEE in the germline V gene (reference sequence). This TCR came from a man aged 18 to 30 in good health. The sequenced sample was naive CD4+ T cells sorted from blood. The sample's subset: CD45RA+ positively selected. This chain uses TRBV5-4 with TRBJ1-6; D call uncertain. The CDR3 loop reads CASSSTPDNSPLHF. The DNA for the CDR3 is TGTGCCAGCAGCTCGACTCCTGATAATTCACCCCTCCACTTT. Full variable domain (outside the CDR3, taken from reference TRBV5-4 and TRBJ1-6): ETGVTQSPTHLIKTRGQQVTLRCSSQSGHNTVSWYQQALGQGPQFIFQYYREEENGRGNFPPRFSGLQFPNYSSELNVNALELDDSALYLCASSSTPDNSPLHFGNGTRLTVT.